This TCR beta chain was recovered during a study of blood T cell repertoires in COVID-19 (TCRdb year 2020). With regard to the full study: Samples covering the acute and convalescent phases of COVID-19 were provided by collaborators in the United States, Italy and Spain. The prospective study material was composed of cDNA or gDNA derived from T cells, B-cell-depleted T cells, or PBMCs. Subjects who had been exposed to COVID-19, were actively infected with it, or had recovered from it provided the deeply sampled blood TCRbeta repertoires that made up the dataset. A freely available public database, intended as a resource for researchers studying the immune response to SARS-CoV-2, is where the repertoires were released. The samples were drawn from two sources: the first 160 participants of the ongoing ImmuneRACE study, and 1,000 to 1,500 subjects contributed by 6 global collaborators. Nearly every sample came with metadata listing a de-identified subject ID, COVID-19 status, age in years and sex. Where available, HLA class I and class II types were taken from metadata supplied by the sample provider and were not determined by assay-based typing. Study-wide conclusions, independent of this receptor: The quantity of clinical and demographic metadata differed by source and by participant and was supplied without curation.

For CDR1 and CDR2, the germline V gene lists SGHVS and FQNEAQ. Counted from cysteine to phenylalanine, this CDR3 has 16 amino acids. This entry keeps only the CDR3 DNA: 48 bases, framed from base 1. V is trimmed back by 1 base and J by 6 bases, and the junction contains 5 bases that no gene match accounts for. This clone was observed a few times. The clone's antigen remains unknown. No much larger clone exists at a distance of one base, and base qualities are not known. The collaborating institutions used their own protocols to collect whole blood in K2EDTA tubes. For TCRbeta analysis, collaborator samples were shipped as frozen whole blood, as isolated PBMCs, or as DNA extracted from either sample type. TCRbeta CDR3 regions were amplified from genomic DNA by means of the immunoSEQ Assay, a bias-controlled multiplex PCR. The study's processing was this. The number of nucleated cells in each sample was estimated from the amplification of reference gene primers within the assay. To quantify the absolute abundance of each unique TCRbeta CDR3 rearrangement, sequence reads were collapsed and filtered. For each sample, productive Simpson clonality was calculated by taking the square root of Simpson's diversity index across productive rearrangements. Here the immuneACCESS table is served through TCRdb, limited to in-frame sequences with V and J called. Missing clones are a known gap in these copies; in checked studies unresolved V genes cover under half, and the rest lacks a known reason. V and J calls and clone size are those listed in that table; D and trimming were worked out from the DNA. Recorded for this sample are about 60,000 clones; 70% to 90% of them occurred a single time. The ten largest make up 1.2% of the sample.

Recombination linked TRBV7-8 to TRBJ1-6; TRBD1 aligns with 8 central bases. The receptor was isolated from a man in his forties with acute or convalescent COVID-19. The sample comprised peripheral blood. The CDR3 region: CASSLVGTGVNSPLHF. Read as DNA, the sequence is TGTGCCAGCAGCTTAGTGGGGACAGGTGTTAATTCACCCCTCCACTTT.